These 18 T cell receptor beta chains share one sample of origin, sequenced in a study of blood T cell repertoires in COVID-19 (dated by TCRdb to about 2020). The library relied on the immunoSEQ multiplex PCR assay. TCRdb carries this immuneACCESS record with in-frame sequences only. Its versions omit some clonotypes, under half of them owing to an unresolved V gene in the studies checked, with the rest unexplained. In this sample the table shows fewer than 150,000 clones, less than 85% of which occur a single time. Under 3% of the sample lies in the top ten. The sample taken for sequencing was peripheral blood. The receptors here all came from a man aged 50 to 60 with acute or convalescent COVID-19.

CDR3 in DNA: TGTGCCAGCAGCCCTGGACTAGCGGGGGGCCTTTTCTACGAGCAGTACTTC. It is translated as CASSPGLAGGLFYEQYF. The chain employs TRBV7-8 and TRBJ2-7, with 14 positions matching TRBD2. V dropped 5 bases and J dropped 3; count of bases not matched to a gene: 9. Germline CDR1 reads SGHVS; CDR2 reads FQNEAQ. The CDR3 extends over 17 amino acids.

The chain combines TRBV27 with TRBJ2-1, with TRBD2 matching 12 bases. Germline CDR1 reads MNHEY; CDR2 reads SMNVEV (reference sequence). Germline trimming cut 0 bases from V and 9 bases from J; bases unmatched to any gene: 9. The CDR3 totals 17 residues. The CDR3 DNA sequence: TGTGCCAGCAGTTTATCCCGACTAGCGGGGGCACGGGGTGAGCAGTTCTTC. Encoded protein: CASSLSRLAGARGEQFF.

CDR3 residues: CASSKDGNSGNTIYF. DNA for the CDR3: TGTGCCAGCAGCAAGGACGGGAACTCTGGAAACACCATATATTTT. The chain couples TRBV5-5 to TRBJ1-3; D gene unclear. Trimming shortened V by 4 bases and J by 0 bases, and 11 bases separated the two germline ends. CDR1 and CDR2 from the germline V gene are SGHKS and YYEKEE (reference sequence). This CDR3 spans 15 amino acids.

The chain links TRBV4-2 to TRBJ2-5, with D possibly TRBD1 on 6 matching bases. Looked up from germline, CDR1 is LGHNA and CDR2 is YNFKEQ. This CDR3 contains 15 residues. V shed 4 bases and J shed 1 base, with 13 bases lying between them. Here the CDR3 reads CASSRFGQLQETQYF. CDR3 sequence (DNA): TGTGCCAGCAGCCGATTCGGACAGCTCCAAGAGACCCAGTACTTC.

This chain connects TRBV29-1 to TRBJ1-2; 9 positions match TRBD1. V dropped 6 bases and J dropped 5; count of bases not matched to a gene: 16. CDR3 length equals 16 residues. From germline, CDR1 is SQVTM and CDR2 ANQGSEA. CDR3 sequence: CSVKTPGGQGQYGYTF. CDR3 nucleotide sequence: TGCAGCGTCAAGACGCCTGGGGGACAGGGCCAATATGGCTACACCTTC. Based on the CDR3 plus reference TRBV29-1 and TRBJ1-2, the full variable domain is SAVISQKPSRDICQRGTSLTIQCQVDSQVTMMFWYRQQPGQSLTLIATANQGSEATYESGFVIDKFPISRPNLTFSTLTVSNMSPEDSSIYLCSVKTPGGQGQYGYTFGSGTRLTVV.

This chain uses TRBV3-1 (or the pseudogene TRBV3-2) with TRBJ2-1; 9 bases fit TRBD2. Trimming removed 3 bases from V and 3 bases from J; junction bases left unmatched: 6. Germline CDR1 reads LGHDT; CDR2 reads YNNKEL (reference sequence). The CDR3 runs 16 residues. CDR3 sequence (DNA): TGTGCCAGCAGCCAGATGCGGGGGGGCGACTACAATGAGCAGTTCTTC. Translating gives CASSQMRGGDYNEQFF.

The V call is TRBV19, the J call TRBJ2-5; TRBD2 agrees at 7 bases. The CDR3 contains 16 residues. V trimming: 7 bases; J trimming: 8 bases; junction bases outside the gene matches: 19. CDR1 is LNHDA and CDR2 is SQIVND in the germline V gene (reference sequence). The CDR3 sequence: CASTQSGLAVPRTQYF. CDR3 DNA: TGTGCCAGTACTCAAAGTGGGCTAGCGGTTCCGAGAACCCAGTACTTC.

The chain has TRBV30 and TRBJ1-1; possible D gene TRBD1, 5 bases. Germline values: CDR1 GTSNPN, CDR2 SVGIG (reference sequence). Deletions cut 4 bases from V and 0 bases from J, with 12 bases between. The CDR3 has 14 residues. The CDR3 nucleotides are TGTGCCTGGAAGACCGACAGTCTGAACACTGAAGCTTTCTTT. This codes for CAWKTDSLNTEAFF. Full variable domain (missing parts from reference TRBV30 and TRBJ1-1): SQTIHQWPATLVQPVGSPLSLECTVEGTSNPNLYWYRQAAGRGLQLLFYSVGIGQISSEVPQNLSASRPQDRQFILSSKKLLLSDSGFYLCAWKTDSLNTEAFFGQGTRLTVV.

The chain recombines TRBV12-1 with TRBJ1-2; no DNA check was done on the table's D call, TRBD1. TRBV12-1 is a listed pseudogene. CDR3 length equals 14 residues. CDR3 bases: TGTGCCAGCAGCCTCTGCCAACAGCACTATGGCTACACCTTC. Its protein is CASSLCQQHYGYTF.

The V call is TRBV7-2, the J call TRBJ2-2; D possibly corresponds to TRBD1 (5 bases). Germline values: CDR1 SGHTA, CDR2 FQGNSA. This CDR3 region has 17 residues. Trimming pared 0 bases from V and 0 bases from J, leaving 11 bases between. CDR3 amino acids: CASSLAIGAANTGELFF. CDR3 DNA: TGTGCCAGCAGCTTAGCGATTGGGGCAGCGAACACCGGGGAGCTGTTTTTT.

V and J are TRBV4-1 and TRBJ2-1; possible D gene TRBD2, 6 bases. CDR1 is MGHRA, CDR2 YSYEKL, per germline. The CDR3 has 14 amino acids. Between the trimmed V and J ends, which lost 1 base and 8 bases, there was a span of 12 bases. The CDR3 loop is CASSQGRRADEQFF. CDR3 nucleotides: TGCGCCAGCAGCCAAGGTCGGAGGGCCGATGAGCAGTTCTTC.

The chain carries TRBV28 and TRBJ2-1; TRBD2 matches 9 bases. V shed 10 bases and J 6 bases; nucleotides not matched to a gene: 10. Germline CDR1 is MDHEN and CDR2 is SYDVKM. The CDR3 is 14 amino acids. CDR3 bases: TGTGCCACCTCCGTGACTAGCGGCCTCAATGAGCAGTTCTTC. Its translation: CATSVTSGLNEQFF.

The rearrangement uses TRBV4-1 and TRBJ1-3, with 9 positions matching TRBD1. The CDR3 loop spans 15 amino acids. V shed 6 bases, J shed 4 bases, and the junction held 7 bases outside the gene matches. CDR1 is MGHRA and CDR2 is YSYEKL in the germline V gene. CDR3 nucleotide sequence: TGCGCCAGCAGGGGGGACAGGGTCATAGGAAACACCATATATTTT. This sequence encodes CASRGDRVIGNTIYF.

The V call is TRBV28, the J call TRBJ2-7, with 8 bases fitting TRBD1. J gave up 7 bases and V 7 bases, and 12 bases lay outside the gene matches. The V gene's germline CDR1 is MDHEN and CDR2 SYDVKM. The CDR3 has 14 residues. The CDR3 is CASTQTQGDGEQYF. The CDR3 nucleotides read TGTGCCAGCACCCAGACACAGGGGGATGGGGAGCAGTACTTC.

This chain links TRBV13 with TRBJ2-7; D call uncertain. The CDR3 totals 11 residues. Trimming took 1 base from V and 6 from J, leaving 4 bases between them. Germline V gene data show CDR1 as PRHDT and CDR2 as FYEKMQ (reference sequence). CDR3 region: CASSLDSEQYF. The CDR3 DNA reads as TGTGCCAGCAGCTTAGATAGCGAGCAGTACTTC.

The chain carries TRBV28 and TRBJ2-1, with D possibly matching TRBD2 (6 bases). From germline, CDR1 is MDHEN and CDR2 SYDVKM. V gave up 8 bases and J gave up 5 bases, with 10 bases separating them. This CDR3 has 12 amino acids. The CDR3 DNA reads as TGTGCCAGCCGGGAGTTGAACAATGAGCAGTTCTTC. Residues: CASRELNNEQFF. The whole variable domain, remainder taken from reference TRBV28 and TRBJ2-1, is DVKVTQSSRYLVKRTGEKVFLECVQDMDHENMFWYRQDPGLGLRLIYFSYDVKMKEKGDIPEGYSVSREKKERFSLILESASTNQTSMYLCASRELNNEQFFGPGTRLTVL.

The chain uses TRBV6-5 and TRBJ1-1, with 9 bases matching TRBD1. The germline V gene has CDR1 MNHEY and CDR2 SVGAGI. V dropped 5 bases and J dropped 6; count of bases not matched to a gene: 10. The CDR3 length is 15 residues. DNA for the CDR3: TGTGCCAGCAGTATGGGGACAGGGACGAGTGCTGAAGCTTTCTTT. This sequence encodes CASSMGTGTSAEAFF.

The V and J genes are TRBV19 and TRBJ2-7; possible D gene TRBD1, 5 bases. V dropped 5 bases and J dropped 6 bases, with 14 bases sitting between them. Germline values: CDR1 LNHDA, CDR2 SQIVND (reference sequence). The CDR3 sequence is 13 residues long. This chain's CDR3 is CASSPSQGTEQYF. The CDR3, as DNA: TGTGCCAGTAGTCCCTCTCAGGGAACCGAGCAGTACTTC. The full variable domain, completed using reference TRBV19 and TRBJ2-7, is DGGITQSPKYLFRKEGQNVTLSCEQNLNHDAMYWYRQDPGQGLRLIYYSQIVNDFQKGDIAEGYSVSREKKESFPLTVTSAQKNPTAFYLCASSPSQGTEQYFGPGTRLTVT.